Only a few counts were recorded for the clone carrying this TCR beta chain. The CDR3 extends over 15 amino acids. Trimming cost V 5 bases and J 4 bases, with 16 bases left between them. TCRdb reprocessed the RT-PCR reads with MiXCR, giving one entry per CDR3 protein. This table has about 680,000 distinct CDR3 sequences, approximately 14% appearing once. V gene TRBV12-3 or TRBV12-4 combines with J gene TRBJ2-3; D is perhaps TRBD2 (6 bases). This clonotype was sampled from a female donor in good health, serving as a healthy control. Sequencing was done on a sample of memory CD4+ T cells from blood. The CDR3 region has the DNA TGTGCCAGCAGTGCGGGGAGAAGGGAGGCAGATACGCAGTATTTT. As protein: CASSAGRREADTQYF.